What follows is one T cell receptor (beta chain) and its context. Antigen specificity is unknown. CDR1 is MRHNA and CDR2 is SNTAGT in the germline V gene. Trimming shortened V by 5 bases and J by 4 bases, and 14 bases separated the two germline ends. CDR3 length equals 14 residues. This entry is derived from a study of response to subunit inactivated influenza vaccine. Study outcomes and limitations: Every seasonal influenza vaccination brings in few new T cells, the authors suggested.

TCRdb re-called the RT-PCR reads through MiXCR, storing one row per CDR3 protein. The data contain fewer than 550,000 distinct CDR3 sequences, approximately 24% of them singletons. Sequencing used CD4+ T cells sorted from PBMCs, obtained around 5 days after vaccination. The chain combines TRBV6-4 with TRBJ2-5; a weak D match, TRBD1 (6 bases). This clonotype originated in a middle-aged man who received an inactivated influenza vaccine. This CDR3 reads CASSRDTRLETQYF. The DNA of the CDR3 is TGTGCCAGCAGTAGGGACACGCGATTAGAGACCCAGTACTTC.